This T cell receptor (beta chain) was identified during a study of cytomegalovirus exposure and HLA in healthy donors. Study summary: Researchers previously reported finding roughly 120 million unique TCR beta sequences from 170 million or so T cells. Most donors, just over 80% of over 300 genotyped, fell in the Caucasian-associated ancestry cluster. Tens of millions of unique TCR sequences came from HLA-typed donors in an early release.

To note about this clone: The target antigen is unknown.

Both 60 Vbeta primers and 13 Jbeta primers went into the PCR. The method was immunoSEQ multiplex PCR; TCRdb's version includes in-frame clones alone and lacks a portion of them. The sample yields about 200,000 clones, under 85% seen once. Points from the study as a whole: A later analysis associated some 16,000 TCR beta sequences with HLA alleles at a 0.05 false discovery rate.

Germline CDR1 reads LGHNT; CDR2 reads FRNRAP. The ends were cut back, 0 bases at V and 0 bases at J, with 18 bases in the middle. This CDR3 is built from 18 residues. The chain uses TRBV12-5 and TRBJ2-7, with D perhaps matching TRBD2 (6 bases). This TCR was sampled from a man in his fifties in good health and CMV-seronegative. The sample comprised PBMCs. The CDR3 here is CASGLVLAEGLSSYEQYF. As DNA, the CDR3 is TGTGCTAGTGGTTTGGTACTAGCTGAGGGCCTCAGCTCCTACGAGCAGTACTTC.